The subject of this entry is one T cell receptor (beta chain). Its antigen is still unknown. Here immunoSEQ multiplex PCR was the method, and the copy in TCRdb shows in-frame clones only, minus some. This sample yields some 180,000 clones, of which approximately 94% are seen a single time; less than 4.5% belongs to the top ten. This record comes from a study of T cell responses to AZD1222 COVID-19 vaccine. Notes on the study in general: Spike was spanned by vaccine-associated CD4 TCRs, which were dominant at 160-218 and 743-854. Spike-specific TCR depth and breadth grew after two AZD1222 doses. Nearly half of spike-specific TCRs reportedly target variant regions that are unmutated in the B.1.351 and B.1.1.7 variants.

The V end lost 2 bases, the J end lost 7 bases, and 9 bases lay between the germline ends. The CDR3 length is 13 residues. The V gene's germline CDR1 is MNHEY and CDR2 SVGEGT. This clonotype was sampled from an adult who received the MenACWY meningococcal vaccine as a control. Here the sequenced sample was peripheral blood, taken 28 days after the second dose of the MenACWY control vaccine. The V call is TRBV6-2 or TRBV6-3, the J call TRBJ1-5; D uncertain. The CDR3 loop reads CASSYMGKQPQHF. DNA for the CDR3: TGTGCCAGCAGTTACATGGGGAAGCAGCCCCAGCATTTT.